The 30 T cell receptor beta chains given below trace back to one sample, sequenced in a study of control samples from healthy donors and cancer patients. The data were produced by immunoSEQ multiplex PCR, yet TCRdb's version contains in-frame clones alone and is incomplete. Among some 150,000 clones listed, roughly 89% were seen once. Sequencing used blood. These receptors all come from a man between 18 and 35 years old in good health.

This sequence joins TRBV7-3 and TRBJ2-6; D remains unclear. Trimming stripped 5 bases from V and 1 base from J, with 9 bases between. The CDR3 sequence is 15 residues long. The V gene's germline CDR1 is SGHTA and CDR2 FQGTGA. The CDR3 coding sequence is TGTGCCAGCAGCCAAGTCGGGTCTGGGGCCAACGTCCTGACTTTC. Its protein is CASSQVGSGANVLTF.

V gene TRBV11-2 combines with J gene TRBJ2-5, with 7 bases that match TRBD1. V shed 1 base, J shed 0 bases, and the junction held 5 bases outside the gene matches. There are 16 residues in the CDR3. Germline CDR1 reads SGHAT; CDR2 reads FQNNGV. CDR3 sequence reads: CASSLGGQPYQETQYF. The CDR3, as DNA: TGTGCCAGCAGCTTAGGGGGACAGCCTTACCAAGAGACCCAGTACTTC.

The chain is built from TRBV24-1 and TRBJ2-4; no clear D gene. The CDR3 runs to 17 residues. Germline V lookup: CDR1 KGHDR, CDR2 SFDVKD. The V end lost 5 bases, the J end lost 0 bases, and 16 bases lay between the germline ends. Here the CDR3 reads CATSVTLRSRAKNIQYF. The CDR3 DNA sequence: TGTGCCACCAGTGTTACCCTCAGGAGCCGAGCCAAAAACATTCAGTACTTC.

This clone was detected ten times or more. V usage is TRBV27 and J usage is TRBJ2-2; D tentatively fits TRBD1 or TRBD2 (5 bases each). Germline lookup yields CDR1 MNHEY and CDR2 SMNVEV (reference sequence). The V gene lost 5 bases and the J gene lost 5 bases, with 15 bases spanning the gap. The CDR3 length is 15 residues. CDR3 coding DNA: TGTGCCAGCAGTCTGAAGGGGACGCGGACCGGGGAGCTGTTTTTT. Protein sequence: CASSLKGTRTGELFF.

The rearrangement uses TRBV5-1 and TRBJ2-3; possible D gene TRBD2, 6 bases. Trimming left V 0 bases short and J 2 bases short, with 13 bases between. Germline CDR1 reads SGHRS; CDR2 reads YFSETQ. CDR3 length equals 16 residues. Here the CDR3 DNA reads TGCGCCAGCAGCTTGGTGGGTCGGGGGAACACAGATACGCAGTATTTT. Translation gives CASSLVGRGNTDTQYF.

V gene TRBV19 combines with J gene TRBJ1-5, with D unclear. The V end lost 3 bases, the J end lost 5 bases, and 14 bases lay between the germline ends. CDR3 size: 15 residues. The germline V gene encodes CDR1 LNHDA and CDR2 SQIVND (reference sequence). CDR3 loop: CASSIATTDYQPQHF. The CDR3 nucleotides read TGTGCCAGTAGTATTGCCACGACGGACTATCAGCCCCAGCATTTT.

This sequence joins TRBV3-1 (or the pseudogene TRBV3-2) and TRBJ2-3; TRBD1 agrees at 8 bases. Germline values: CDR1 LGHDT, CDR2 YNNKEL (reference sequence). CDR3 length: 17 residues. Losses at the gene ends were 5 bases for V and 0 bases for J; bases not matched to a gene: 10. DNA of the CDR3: TGTGCCAGCAGCAGAGGACAGGGAACAGTTAGCACAGATACGCAGTATTTT. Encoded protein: CASSRGQGTVSTDTQYF.

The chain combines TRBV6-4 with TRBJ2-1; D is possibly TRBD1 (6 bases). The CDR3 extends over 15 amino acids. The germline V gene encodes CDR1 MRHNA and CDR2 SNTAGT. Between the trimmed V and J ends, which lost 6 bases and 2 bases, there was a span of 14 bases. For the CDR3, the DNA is TGTGCCAGCAGACATACAGGGAGCCCCTACAATGAGCAGTTCTTC. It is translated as CASRHTGSPYNEQFF.

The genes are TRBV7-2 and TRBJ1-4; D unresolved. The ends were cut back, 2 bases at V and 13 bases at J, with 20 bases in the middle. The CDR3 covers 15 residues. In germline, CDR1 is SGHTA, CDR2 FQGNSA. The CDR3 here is CASSLKSHVKNGLFF. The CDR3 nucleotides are TGTGCCAGCAGCTTAAAATCGCACGTTAAGAACGGACTGTTTTTT. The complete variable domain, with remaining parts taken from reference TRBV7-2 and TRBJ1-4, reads GAGVSQSPSNKVTEKGKDVELRCDPISGHTALYWYRQSLGQGLEFLIYFQGNSAPDKSGLPSDRFSAERTGGSVSTLTIQRTQQEDSAVYLCASSLKSHVKNGLFFGSGTQLSVL.

The DNA of the CDR3 is TGTGCCAGCAGTAACACCGTGGGCGGGGAGCTGTTTTTT. Its protein product is CASSNTVGGELFF. The V call is TRBV12-3 or TRBV12-4, the J call TRBJ2-2; D is unclear. CDR3 length equals 13 residues. The ends were cut back, 5 bases at V and 7 bases at J, with 11 bases in the middle.

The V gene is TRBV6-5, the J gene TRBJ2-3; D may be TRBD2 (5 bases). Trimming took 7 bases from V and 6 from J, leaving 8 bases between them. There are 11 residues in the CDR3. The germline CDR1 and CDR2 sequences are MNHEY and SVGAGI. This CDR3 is CASKGADTQYF. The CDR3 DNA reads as TGTGCCAGCAAGGGAGCCGATACGCAGTATTTT.

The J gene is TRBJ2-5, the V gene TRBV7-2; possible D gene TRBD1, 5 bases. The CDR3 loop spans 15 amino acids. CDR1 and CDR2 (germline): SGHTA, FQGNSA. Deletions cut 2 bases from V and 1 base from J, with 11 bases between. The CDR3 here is CASSLPTETQETQYF. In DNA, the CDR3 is TGTGCCAGCAGCTTACCGACAGAGACCCAAGAGACCCAGTACTTC.

Here the CDR3 reads CASSEEHNSPLHF. The CDR3 nucleotides read TGCGCCAGCAGCGAGGAACATAATTCACCCCTCCACTTT. The genes are TRBV5-1 and TRBJ1-6, with D unresolved. V lost 4 bases and J lost 5, with 7 bases in between. The germline gives CDR1 SGHRS, CDR2 YFSETQ. This CDR3 contains 13 residues.

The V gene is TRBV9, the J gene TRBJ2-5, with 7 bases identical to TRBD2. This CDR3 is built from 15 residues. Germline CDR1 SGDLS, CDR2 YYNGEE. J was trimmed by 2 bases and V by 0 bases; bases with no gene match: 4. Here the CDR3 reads CASSVGGLWQETQYF. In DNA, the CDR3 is TGTGCCAGCAGCGTAGGGGGACTATGGCAAGAGACCCAGTACTTC.

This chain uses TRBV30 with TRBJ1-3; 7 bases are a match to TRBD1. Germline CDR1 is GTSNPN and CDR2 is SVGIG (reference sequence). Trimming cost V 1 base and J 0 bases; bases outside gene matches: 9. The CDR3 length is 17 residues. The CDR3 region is CAWSGGTGENSGNTIYF. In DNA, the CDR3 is TGTGCCTGGAGTGGGGGCACAGGGGAAAACTCTGGAAACACCATATATTTT.

The CDR3, as DNA: TGTGCCTGGAGCGTCAGCTGGACAGCGATCAATAGCAATCAGCCCCAGCATTTT. This gives the protein CAWSVSWTAINSNQPQHF. The gene calls are TRBV30 and TRBJ1-5; tentatively, D is TRBD1 (6 bases). Trimming left V 3 bases short and J 0 bases short, with 21 bases between. Germline V gene data show CDR1 as GTSNPN and CDR2 as SVGIG (reference sequence). The CDR3 covers 18 residues.

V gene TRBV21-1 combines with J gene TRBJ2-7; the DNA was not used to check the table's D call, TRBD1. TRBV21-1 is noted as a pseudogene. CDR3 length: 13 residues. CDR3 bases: TGTGCCAGCAATACAGGGGCCTCCTACGAGCAGTACTTC. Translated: CASNTGASYEQYF.

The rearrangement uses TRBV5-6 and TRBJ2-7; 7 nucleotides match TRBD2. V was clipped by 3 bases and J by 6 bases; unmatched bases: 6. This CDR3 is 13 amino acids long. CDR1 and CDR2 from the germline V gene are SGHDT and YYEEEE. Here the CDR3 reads CASSSVPGGEQYF. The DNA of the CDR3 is TGTGCCAGCAGCTCTGTACCGGGGGGCGAGCAGTACTTC.

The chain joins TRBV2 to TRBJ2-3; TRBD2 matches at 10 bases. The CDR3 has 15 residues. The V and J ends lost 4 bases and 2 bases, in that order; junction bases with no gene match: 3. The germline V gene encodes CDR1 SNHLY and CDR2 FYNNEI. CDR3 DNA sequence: TGTGCCAGCAGTGGGACTAGCGGACTCACAGATACGCAGTATTTT. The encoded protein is CASSGTSGLTDTQYF.

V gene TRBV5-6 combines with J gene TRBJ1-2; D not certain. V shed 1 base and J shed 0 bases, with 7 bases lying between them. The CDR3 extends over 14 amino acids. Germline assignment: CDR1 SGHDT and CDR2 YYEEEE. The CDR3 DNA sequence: TGTGCCAGCAGCTTGCAGACCACTAACTATGGCTACACCTTC. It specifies CASSLQTTNYGYTF.

The CDR3 nucleotides are TGTGCCAGCAGTAGCTCCGGGGAGCTGTTTTTT. It yields the protein CASSSSGELFF. This sequence joins TRBV7-3 and TRBJ2-2; unclear D gene. Germline CDR1 SGHTA, CDR2 FQGTGA. V was shortened by 6 bases and J by 6 bases, with 5 bases between the two germline ends. The CDR3 runs 11 residues.

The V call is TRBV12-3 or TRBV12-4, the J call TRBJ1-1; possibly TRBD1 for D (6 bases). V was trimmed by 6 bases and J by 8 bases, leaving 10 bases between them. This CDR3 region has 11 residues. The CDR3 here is CASRGRGEAFF. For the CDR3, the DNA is TGTGCCAGCAGGGGAAGGGGGGAAGCTTTCTTT.

CDR3 bases: TGTGCCAGCAGCTTACCCAGGGGATTGGGACAAGAGACCCAGTACTTC. Its translation is CASSLPRGLGQETQYF. The chain combines TRBV7-9 with TRBJ2-5; D is possibly TRBD1 (6 bases). V lost 2 bases, J lost 2 bases, and 15 bases lay in between. Germline V gives CDR1 SEHNR, CDR2 FQNEAQ (reference sequence). The CDR3 contains 16 residues.

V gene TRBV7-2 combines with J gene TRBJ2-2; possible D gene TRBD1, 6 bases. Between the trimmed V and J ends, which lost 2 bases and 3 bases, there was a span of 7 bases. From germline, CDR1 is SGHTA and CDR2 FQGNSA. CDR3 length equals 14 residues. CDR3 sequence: CASSLTGYTGELFF. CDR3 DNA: TGTGCCAGCAGCTTAACAGGGTACACCGGGGAGCTGTTTTTT. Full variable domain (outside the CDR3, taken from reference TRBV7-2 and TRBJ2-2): GAGVSQSPSNKVTEKGKDVELRCDPISGHTALYWYRQSLGQGLEFLIYFQGNSAPDKSGLPSDRFSAERTGGSVSTLTIQRTQQEDSAVYLCASSLTGYTGELFFGEGSRLTVL.

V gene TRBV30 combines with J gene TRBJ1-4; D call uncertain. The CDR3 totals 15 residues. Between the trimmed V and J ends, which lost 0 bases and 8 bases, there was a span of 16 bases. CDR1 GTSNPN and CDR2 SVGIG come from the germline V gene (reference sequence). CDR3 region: CAWSVHEGGKEKLFF. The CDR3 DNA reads TGTGCCTGGAGTGTACACGAGGGAGGGAAAGAAAAACTGTTTTTT.

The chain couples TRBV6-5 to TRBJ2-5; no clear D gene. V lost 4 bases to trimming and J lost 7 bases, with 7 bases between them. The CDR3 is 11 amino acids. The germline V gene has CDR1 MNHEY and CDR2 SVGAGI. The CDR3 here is CASSSFGTQYF. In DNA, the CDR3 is TGTGCCAGCAGTTCCTTCGGGACCCAGTACTTC.

The CDR3 DNA follows: TGCGCCAGCAGCCAAGCTGGACAGTCTGCGTTCAATGAGCAGTTCTTC. Translated: CASSQAGQSAFNEQFF. The rearrangement uses TRBV4-1 and TRBJ2-1; tentative D call: TRBD1 (6 bases). CDR3 length: 16 amino acids. V shed 1 base and J shed 6 bases, with 16 bases lying between them. Germline loops: CDR1 MGHRA, CDR2 YSYEKL.

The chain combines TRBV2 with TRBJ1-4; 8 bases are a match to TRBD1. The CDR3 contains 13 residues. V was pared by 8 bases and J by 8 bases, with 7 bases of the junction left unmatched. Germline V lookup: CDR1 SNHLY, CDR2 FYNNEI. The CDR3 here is CASGQGRGEKLFF. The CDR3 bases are TGTGCCAGCGGACAGGGTCGAGGCGAAAAACTGTTTTTT.

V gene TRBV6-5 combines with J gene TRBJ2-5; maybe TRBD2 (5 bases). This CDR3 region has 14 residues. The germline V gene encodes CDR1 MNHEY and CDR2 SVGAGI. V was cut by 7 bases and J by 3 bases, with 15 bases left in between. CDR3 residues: CASTVGAAKETQYF. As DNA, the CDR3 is TGTGCCAGCACGGTAGGAGCGGCGAAAGAGACCCAGTACTTC.

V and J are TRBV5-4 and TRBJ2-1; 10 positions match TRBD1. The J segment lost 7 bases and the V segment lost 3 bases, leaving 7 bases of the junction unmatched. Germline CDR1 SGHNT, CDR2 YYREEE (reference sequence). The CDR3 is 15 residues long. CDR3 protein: CASSWPGTGVNEQFF. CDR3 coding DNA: TGTGCCAGCAGCTGGCCCGGGACAGGGGTTAATGAGCAGTTCTTC.